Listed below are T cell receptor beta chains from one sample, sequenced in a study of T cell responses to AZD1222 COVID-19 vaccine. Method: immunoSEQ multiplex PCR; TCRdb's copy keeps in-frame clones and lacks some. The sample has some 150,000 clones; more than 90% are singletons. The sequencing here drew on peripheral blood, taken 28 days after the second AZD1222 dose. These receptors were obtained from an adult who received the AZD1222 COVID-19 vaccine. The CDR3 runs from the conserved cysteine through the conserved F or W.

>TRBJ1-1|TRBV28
CASSFGDRGITEAFF
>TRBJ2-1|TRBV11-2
CASTPGQGMNEQFF
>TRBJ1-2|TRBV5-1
CASSLATETYGYTF
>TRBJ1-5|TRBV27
CASGSAFQDGQPQHF
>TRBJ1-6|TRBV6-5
CASSRDRGSNSPLHF
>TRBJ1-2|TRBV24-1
CATSDHRGHGYTF
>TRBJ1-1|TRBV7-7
CASARDKNTEAFF
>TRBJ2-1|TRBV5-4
CASRTGTSGSNEQFF
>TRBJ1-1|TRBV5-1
CASSLELVNTEAFF
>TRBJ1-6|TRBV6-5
CASSYSSGRNSPLHF
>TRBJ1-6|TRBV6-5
CASSYTGTGYSPLHF
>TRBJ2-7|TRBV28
CASSFAGGTYEQYF
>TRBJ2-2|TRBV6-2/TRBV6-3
CASSYSGRGELFF
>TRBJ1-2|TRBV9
CASSAGGSGYGYTF
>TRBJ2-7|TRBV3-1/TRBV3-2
CASSHPGQNYEQYF
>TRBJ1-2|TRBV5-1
CASSSGRGGYTF
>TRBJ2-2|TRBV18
CASSHYTGELFF
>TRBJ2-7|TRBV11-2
CASSPSGRNFYEQYF
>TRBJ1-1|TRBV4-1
CASSQWTGGVAEAFF
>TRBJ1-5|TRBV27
CASSLKGVGNQPQHF
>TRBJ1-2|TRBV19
CASTSDRNYGYTF
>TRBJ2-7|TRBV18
CASSPRSPPVNEEQYF
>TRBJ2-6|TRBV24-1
CATSASVAGANVLTF
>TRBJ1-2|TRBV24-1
CATSDPDREEGYTF
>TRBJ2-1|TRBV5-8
CASSFTGGGYNEQFF
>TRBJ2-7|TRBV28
CASSSNDLKQYF
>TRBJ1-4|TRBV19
CASRNQPTGTTKLFF
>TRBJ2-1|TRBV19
CATLGLLTHEQFF
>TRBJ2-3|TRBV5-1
CASSLDSSTDTQYF
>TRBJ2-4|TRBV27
CASSLLPPRLGGIQYF
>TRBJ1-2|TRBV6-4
CASSDRSGVGYTF
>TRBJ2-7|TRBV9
CASSGHRDPGGEQYF
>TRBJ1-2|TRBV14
CASSQVGQGAVGYTF
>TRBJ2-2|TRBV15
CATSRDWPGRTGELFF
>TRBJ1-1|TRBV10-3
CAISAGSNTEAFF
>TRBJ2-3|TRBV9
CASSVVGRGTDTQYF
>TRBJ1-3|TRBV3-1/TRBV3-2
CASSQFGDPGQPLLNTIYF
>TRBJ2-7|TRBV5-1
CASSFGTLGGEQYF
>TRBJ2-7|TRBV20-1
CSMEGDYEQYF
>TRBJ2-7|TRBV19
CASSFREYEQYF
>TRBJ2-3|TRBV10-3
CAISERVRGTTDTQYF
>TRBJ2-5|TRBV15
CATSTQETQYF
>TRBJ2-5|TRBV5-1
CASKGVAQETQYF
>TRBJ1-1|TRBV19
CASTPLGTTMNTEAFF
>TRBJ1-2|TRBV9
CASSVEGITNYGYTF
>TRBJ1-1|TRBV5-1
CASSKDRQNTEAFF
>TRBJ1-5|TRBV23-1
CSLPGTGFLPQHF
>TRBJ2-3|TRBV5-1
CASRLGGGRALTDTQYF
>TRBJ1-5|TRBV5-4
CASRLSGVSLEGNSNQPQHF
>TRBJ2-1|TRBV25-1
CASSPSPSRGPYNEQFF
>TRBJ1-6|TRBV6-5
CASSRQGANSPLHF
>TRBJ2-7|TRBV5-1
CASSFLGAGETEQYF
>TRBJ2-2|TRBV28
CASSTGTGATGELFF
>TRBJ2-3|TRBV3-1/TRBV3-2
CASSQDWGAGGLTDTQYF
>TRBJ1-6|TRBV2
CASRGGTGYNSPLHF